What follows are 12 T cell receptor beta chains derived from one specimen sequenced in a study of cytomegalovirus exposure and HLA in healthy donors. The PCR had 60 Vbeta and 13 Jbeta primers. The method was immunoSEQ multiplex PCR; TCRdb's version includes in-frame clones alone and lacks a portion of them. Among 130,000 to 150,000 clones listed, around 79% were seen once. What was sequenced was PBMCs. These receptors came from a man between 35 and 55 years old in good health and CMV-seropositive.

This clone was picked up one time. V gene TRBV7-9 combines with J gene TRBJ1-3, with a weak D call TRBD1 (5 bases). This CDR3 is built from 14 residues. From germline, CDR1 is SEHNR and CDR2 FQNEAQ (reference sequence). The germline V and J ends were trimmed by 1 base and 4 bases, with 8 bases remaining between them. The CDR3 region is CASSLEGRGNTIYF. DNA for the CDR3: TGTGCCAGCAGCTTAGAGGGGCGCGGAAACACCATATATTTT.

This clone appeared a single time. V gene TRBV30 combines with J gene TRBJ1-2; D not resolved. Germline V gives CDR1 GTSNPN, CDR2 SVGIG (reference sequence). The CDR3 covers 11 residues. The V and J ends lost 2 bases and 4 bases respectively, with 5 bases between them. The chain's CDR3 is CAWSLSYGYTF. The CDR3 nucleotides are TGTGCCTGGAGTCTATCCTATGGCTACACCTTC. Variable domain in full (rest from reference TRBV30 and TRBJ1-2): SQTIHQWPATLVQPVGSPLSLECTVEGTSNPNLYWYRQAAGRGLQLLFYSVGIGQISSEVPQNLSASRPQDRQFILSSKKLLLSDSGFYLCAWSLSYGYTFGSGTRLTVV.

The V and J genes are TRBV2 and TRBJ2-3; the D is unclear. Germline lookup yields CDR1 SNHLY and CDR2 FYNNEI. This CDR3 has 13 amino acids. V was clipped by 6 bases and J by 2 bases, with 9 bases between them. CDR3 sequence (DNA): TGTGCCAGCAGGCGTACCCACACAGATACGCAGTATTTT. It encodes CASRRTHTDTQYF.

The chain employs TRBV29-1 and TRBJ2-5, with D perhaps matching TRBD1 (6 bases). Trimming shortened V by 3 bases and J by 0 bases, and 11 bases separated the two germline ends. The V gene's germline CDR1 is SQVTM and CDR2 ANQGSEA. This CDR3 spans 14 amino acids. In nucleotides, the CDR3 is TGCAGCGTTGATTCGGGACATCACCAAGAGACCCAGTACTTC. Translating gives CSVDSGHHQETQYF.

The chain couples TRBV27 to TRBJ2-6; tentatively, D is TRBD1 (6 bases). This CDR3 contains 17 residues. Germline lookup yields CDR1 MNHEY and CDR2 SMNVEV (reference sequence). V was trimmed by 4 bases and J by 4 bases, leaving 17 bases between them. The CDR3 DNA is TGTGCCAGCAGTTCCAGGGACACCGACTCGGGGGCCAACGTCCTGACTTTC. It specifies CASSSRDTDSGANVLTF.

The V gene is TRBV6-5, the J gene TRBJ2-7; 12 bases fit TRBD2. This CDR3 has 13 residues. Losses at the gene ends were 10 bases for V and 1 base for J; bases not matched to a gene: 2. Germline V gives CDR1 MNHEY, CDR2 SVGAGI. As DNA, the CDR3 is TGTGCCACCACTAGCGGGAGGTCCTACGAGCAGTACTTC. Translated, it gives CATTSGRSYEQYF.

V and J are TRBV7-9 and TRBJ2-3; 8 bases match TRBD2. This CDR3 has 12 amino acids. Germline loops: CDR1 SEHNR, CDR2 FQNEAQ (reference sequence). The CDR3 DNA reads TGTGCTAAGCGGGAGAGGACAGATACGCAGTATTTT. Residues: CAKRERTDTQYF.

V is TRBV10-1 and J is TRBJ2-3; 7 positions match TRBD1. J was trimmed by 5 bases and V by 6 bases; bases with no gene match: 8. CDR1 is WNHNN and CDR2 is SYGVQD in the germline V gene (reference sequence). The CDR3 totals 14 residues. CDR3 region: CASSAQGTGDTQYF. The DNA for the CDR3 is TGCGCCAGCAGCGCACAGGGGACCGGAGATACGCAGTATTTT.

The V call is TRBV2, the J call TRBJ2-5; D ambiguous. V was clipped by 5 bases and J by 0 bases, with 13 bases between them. The germline gives CDR1 SNHLY, CDR2 FYNNEI. This CDR3 contains 15 residues. The CDR3 sequence: CASSPLSRNQETQYF. CDR3 coding DNA: TGTGCCAGCAGTCCCCTCTCGCGGAACCAAGAGACCCAGTACTTC. Supplemented by reference TRBV2 and TRBJ2-5, the full variable domain reads EPEVTQTPSHQVTQMGQEVILRCVPISNHLYFYWYRQILGQKVEFLVSFYNNEISEKSEIFDDQFSVERPDGSNFTLKIRSTKLEDSAMYFCASSPLSRNQETQYFGPGTRLLVL.

The genes are TRBV7-9 and TRBJ1-4; 8 bases map to TRBD1. The junction had 3 bases not matched to a gene; V was cut back by 4 bases and J by 2 bases. Germline V gives CDR1 SEHNR, CDR2 FQNEAQ (reference sequence). This CDR3 spans 15 amino acids. DNA of the CDR3: TGTGCCAGCAGCTCTTACAGGGGGACTAATGAAAAACTGTTTTTT. This codes for CASSSYRGTNEKLFF.

The chain joins TRBV15 to TRBJ2-1; D possibly corresponds to TRBD1 (6 bases). CDR1 is LNHNV, CDR2 YYDKDF, per germline (reference sequence). This CDR3 has 15 amino acids. The germline V and J ends were trimmed by 0 bases and 0 bases, with 6 bases remaining between them. The CDR3 bases are TGTGCCACCAGCAGAGAGGACAGCTCCTACAATGAGCAGTTCTTC. Translated: CATSREDSSYNEQFF.

This chain connects TRBV30 to TRBJ1-2, with TRBD1 matching over 8 bases. This CDR3 region has 13 residues. V gave up 3 bases and J gave up 7 bases; unmatched junction bases: 7. Germline V gives CDR1 GTSNPN, CDR2 SVGIG (reference sequence). The CDR3 sequence is CAWRTGAGSGYTF. The CDR3 DNA reads TGTGCCTGGAGGACAGGGGCGGGTTCTGGCTACACCTTC.